This is a list of T cell receptor beta chains from one sample in a study of shared clonotypes between healthy human individuals. Generated by immunoSEQ multiplex PCR, the TCRdb table keeps only in-frame clones and is missing some. The repertoire holds about 2.1 million clones, with about 93% as singletons. Specimen: naive CD8+ T cells from PBMCs. The receptors come from a young man in good health. Some clones in this sample may be carry-over from other donors' samples. CDR3s include the opening cysteine and the closing phenylalanine or tryptophan. D genes are given only for firm matches. Size values are once, few and many counts, or a class for expanded clones, and some rows have none.

clone size | J gene | D gene | V gene | CDR3 protein | CDR3 DNA
NA | TRBJ2-3 | TRBD2 | TRBV11-3 | CASSLRAGGSIDTQYF | TGTGCCAGCAGCTTACGGGCGGGGGGAAGTATTGATACGCAGTATTTT
NA | TRBJ2-5 | TRBD1 | TRBV7-9 | CASRQGAETQYF | TGTGCCAGCAGGCAGGGGGCAGAGACCCAGTACTTC
once | TRBJ2-3 | TRBD2 | TRBV10-3 | CAISESSREGRDTQYF | TGTGCCATCAGTGAGTCGTCTCGGGAGGGCCGGGATACGCAGTATTTT
NA | TRBJ1-3 | NA | TRBV10-3 | CAIKYRDAGGGNTIYF | TGTGCCATCAAATACCGGGACGCGGGTGGGGGAAACACCATATATTTT
NA | TRBJ2-6 | TRBD1 | TRBV10-3 | CAIPGQGSGANVLTF | TGTGCCATCCCGGGACAGGGCTCCGGGGCCAACGTCCTGACTTTC
NA | TRBJ1-1 | NA | TRBV4-1 | CASTPAGIGGYTEAFF | TGCGCCAGCACCCCCGCCGGAATAGGGGGATACACTGAAGCTTTCTTT
NA | TRBJ2-5 | TRBD2 | TRBV19 | CASSTGGLGLGETQYF | TGTGCCAGTAGTACGGGCGGACTAGGACTCGGGGAGACCCAGTACTTC
NA | TRBJ1-5 | NA | TRBV19 | CASSINRQVSNQPQHF | TGTGCCAGTAGTATTAATCGGCAGGTGAGCAATCAGCCCCAGCATTTT
NA | TRBJ2-7 | TRBD1 | TRBV7-9 | CASSARDRASEQYF | TGTGCCAGCAGCGCCCGGGACAGGGCCTCCGAGCAGTACTTC
NA | TRBJ1-5 | NA | TRBV7-9 | CASSQTLWQPQHF | TGTGCCAGCAGCCAGACCCTTTGGCAGCCCCAGCATTTT
NA | TRBJ2-2 | NA | TRBV20-1 | CSAGAGELFF | TGCAGTGCTGGGGCCGGGGAGCTGTTTTTT
NA | TRBJ1-3 | NA | TRBV7-9 | CASSFTAGAAGNTIYF | TGTGCCAGCAGCTTTACCGCGGGAGCGGCGGGAAACACCATATATTTT
NA | TRBJ1-1 | NA | TRBV29-1 | CSVEDWSGTEAFF | TGCAGCGTTGAAGATTGGTCGGGCACTGAAGCTTTCTTT
NA | TRBJ2-1 | TRBD2 | TRBV10-3 | CAIPREAPNEQFF | TGTGCCATCCCCCGGGAGGCCCCGAATGAGCAGTTCTTC
NA | TRBJ1-2 | NA | TRBV28 | CASSEPGPGGGYTF | TGTGCCAGCAGTGAACCGGGCCCGGGTGGAGGCTACACCTTC
NA | TRBJ1-2 | NA | TRBV25-1 | CASSEGFRDYGYTF | TGTGCCAGCAGTGAGGGATTCCGAGACTATGGCTACACCTTC
NA | TRBJ2-7 | NA | TRBV6-6 | CASNGGDRNEQYF | TGTGCCAGCAATGGGGGCGATAGGAACGAGCAGTACTTC
NA | TRBJ1-1 | NA | TRBV29-1 | CSVVGQNVQAFF | TGCAGCGTTGTTGGGCAAAACGTACAAGCTTTCTTT
NA | TRBJ2-3 | NA | TRBV7-9 | CASSPRTRTDTQYF | TGTGCCAGCAGCCCCCGGACGCGCACAGATACGCAGTATTTT
NA | TRBJ1-1 | TRBD1 | TRBV19 | CASKTGVTEAFF | TGTGCCAGTAAGACAGGGGTAACTGAAGCTTTCTTT
NA | TRBJ2-7 | NA | TRBV7-8 | CASSLSETYEQYF | TGTGCCAGCAGCTTATCAGAGACCTACGAGCAGTACTTC
NA | TRBJ2-7 | TRBD1 | TRBV19 | CASRKDRGSEQYF | TGTGCCAGTAGAAAGGACAGGGGCTCCGAGCAGTACTTC
NA | TRBJ2-3 | NA | TRBV2 | CASSEEYFGTDTQYF | TGTGCCAGCAGTGAAGAGTATTTTGGCACAGATACGCAGTATTTT
NA | TRBJ2-3 | NA | TRBV11-2 | CASSYLPTATDTQYF | TGTGCCAGCAGCTACCTTCCGACAGCCACAGATACGCAGTATTTT
NA | TRBJ2-5 | NA | TRBV27 | CASSFRAPQETQYF | TGTGCCAGCAGTTTCAGGGCGCCCCAAGAGACCCAGTACTTC